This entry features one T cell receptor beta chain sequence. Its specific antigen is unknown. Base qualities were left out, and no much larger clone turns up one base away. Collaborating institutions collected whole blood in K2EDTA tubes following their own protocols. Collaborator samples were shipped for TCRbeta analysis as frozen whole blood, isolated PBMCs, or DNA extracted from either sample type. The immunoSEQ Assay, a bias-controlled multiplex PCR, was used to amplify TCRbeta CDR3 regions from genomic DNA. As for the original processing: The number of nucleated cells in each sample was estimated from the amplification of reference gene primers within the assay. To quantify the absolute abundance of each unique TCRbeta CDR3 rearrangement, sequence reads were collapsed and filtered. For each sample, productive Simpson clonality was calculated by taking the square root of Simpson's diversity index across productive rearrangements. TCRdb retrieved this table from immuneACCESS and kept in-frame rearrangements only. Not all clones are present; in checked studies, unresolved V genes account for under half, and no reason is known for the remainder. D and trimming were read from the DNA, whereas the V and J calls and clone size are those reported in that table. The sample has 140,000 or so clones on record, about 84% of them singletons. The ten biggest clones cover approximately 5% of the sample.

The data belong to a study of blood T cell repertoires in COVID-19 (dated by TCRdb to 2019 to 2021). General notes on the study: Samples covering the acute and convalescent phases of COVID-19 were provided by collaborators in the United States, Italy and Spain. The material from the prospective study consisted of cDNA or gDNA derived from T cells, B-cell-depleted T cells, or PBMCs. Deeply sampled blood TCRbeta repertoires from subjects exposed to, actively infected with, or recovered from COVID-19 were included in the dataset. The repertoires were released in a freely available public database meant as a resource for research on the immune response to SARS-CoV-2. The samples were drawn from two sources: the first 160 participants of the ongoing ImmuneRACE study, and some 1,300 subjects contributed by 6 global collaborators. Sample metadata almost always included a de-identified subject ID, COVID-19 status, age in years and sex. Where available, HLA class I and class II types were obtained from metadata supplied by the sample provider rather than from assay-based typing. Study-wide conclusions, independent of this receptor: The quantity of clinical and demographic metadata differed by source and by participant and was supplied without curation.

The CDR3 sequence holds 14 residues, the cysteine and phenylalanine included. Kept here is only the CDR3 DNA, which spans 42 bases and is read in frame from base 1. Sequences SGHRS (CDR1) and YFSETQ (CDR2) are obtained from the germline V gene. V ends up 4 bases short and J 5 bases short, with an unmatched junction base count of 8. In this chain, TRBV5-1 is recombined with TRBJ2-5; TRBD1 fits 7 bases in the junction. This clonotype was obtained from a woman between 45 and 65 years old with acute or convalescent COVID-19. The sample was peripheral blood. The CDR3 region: CASSTGQGGETQYF. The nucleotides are TGCGCCAGCAGCACGGGCCAAGGGGGCGAGACCCAGTACTTC.